The clone carrying this TCR beta chain has just a few counts. The target antigen is unknown. The data stem from a study of OX40 agonist ivuxolimab in advanced cancers. At the level of the study: Checkpoint inhibitors had been given previously to about 40% of patients. Findings of the study overall: Partial responders at 0.1-3.0 mg/kg had among the lowest clonal expansion.

Exclusion applied to patients with autoimmune disease history or systemic immunosuppression. Data came from immunoSEQ multiplex PCR; TCRdb stores just in-frame clones and leaves some out. Of tens of thousands of clones listed, around 86% are singletons. Germline CDR1 SGHRS, CDR2 YFSETQ. Deletions cut 0 bases from V and 5 bases from J, with 6 bases between. The CDR3 runs 13 residues. This chain uses TRBV5-1 with TRBJ1-5; D ambiguous. Material: CD4+ or CD8+ T cells sorted from blood, obtained in a trial of the OX40 agonist ivuxolimab. The clonotype originates from an adult with an advanced solid tumor such as melanoma, head and neck, liver or kidney cancer. The CDR3 spells CASSLEFDQPQHF. CDR3 DNA sequence: TGCGCCAGCAGCTTGGAATTTGATCAGCCCCAGCATTTT. Variable domain in full (rest from reference TRBV5-1 and TRBJ1-5): KAGVTQTPRYLIKTRGQQVTLSCSPISGHRSVSWYQQTPGQGLQFLFEYFSETQRNKGNFPGRFSGRQFSNSRSEMNVSTLELGDSALYLCASSLEFDQPQHFGDGTRLSIL.